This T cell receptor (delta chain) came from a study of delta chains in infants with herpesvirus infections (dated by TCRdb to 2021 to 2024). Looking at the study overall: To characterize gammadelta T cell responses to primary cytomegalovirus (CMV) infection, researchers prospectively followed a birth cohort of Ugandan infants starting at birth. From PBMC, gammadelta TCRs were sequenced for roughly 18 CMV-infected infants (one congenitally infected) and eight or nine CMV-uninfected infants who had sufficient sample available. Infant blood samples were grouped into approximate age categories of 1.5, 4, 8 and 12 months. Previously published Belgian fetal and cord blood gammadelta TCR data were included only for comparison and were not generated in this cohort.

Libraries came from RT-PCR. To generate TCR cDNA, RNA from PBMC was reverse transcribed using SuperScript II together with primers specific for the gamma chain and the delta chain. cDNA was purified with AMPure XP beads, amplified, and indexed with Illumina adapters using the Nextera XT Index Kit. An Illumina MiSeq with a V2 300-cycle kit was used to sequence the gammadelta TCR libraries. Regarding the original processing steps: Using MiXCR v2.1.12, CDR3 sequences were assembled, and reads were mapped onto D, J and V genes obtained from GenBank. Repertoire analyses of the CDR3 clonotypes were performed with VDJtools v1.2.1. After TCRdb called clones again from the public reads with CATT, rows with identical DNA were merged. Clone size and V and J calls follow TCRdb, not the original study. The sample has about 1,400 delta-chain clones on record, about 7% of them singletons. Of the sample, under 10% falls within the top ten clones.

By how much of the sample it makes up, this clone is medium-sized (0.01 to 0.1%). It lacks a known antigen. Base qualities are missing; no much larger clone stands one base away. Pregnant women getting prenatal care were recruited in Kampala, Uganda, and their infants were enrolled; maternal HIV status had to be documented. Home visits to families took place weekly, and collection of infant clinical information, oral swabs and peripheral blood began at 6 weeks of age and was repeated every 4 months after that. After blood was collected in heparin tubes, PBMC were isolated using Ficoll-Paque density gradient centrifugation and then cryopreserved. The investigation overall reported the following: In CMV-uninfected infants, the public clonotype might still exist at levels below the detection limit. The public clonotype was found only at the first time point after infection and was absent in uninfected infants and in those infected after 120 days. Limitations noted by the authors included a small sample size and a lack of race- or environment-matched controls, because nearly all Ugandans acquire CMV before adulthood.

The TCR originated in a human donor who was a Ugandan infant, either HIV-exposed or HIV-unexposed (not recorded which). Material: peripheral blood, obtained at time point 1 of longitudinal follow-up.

The base sequence is TGTGCTCTTGCACACCATTCCTCCCCCTGCCGCGTCGGGGACGATAAACTCATCTTT. The encoded protein is CALAHHSSPCRVGDDKLIF. The V gene is TRDV1 and the J gene is TRDJ1, with the D assignment possibly TRDD2 or TRDD3, given 5 matching bases for each. The junction carries 31 bases between V and J, which are trimmed by 7 bases and 4 bases respectively. CDR1 and CDR2, per the germline V gene, are TSWWSYY and QGS. Taken from cysteine to phenylalanine, the CDR3 has 19 residues. Only CDR3 DNA is held: 57 bases, read in frame from base 1.